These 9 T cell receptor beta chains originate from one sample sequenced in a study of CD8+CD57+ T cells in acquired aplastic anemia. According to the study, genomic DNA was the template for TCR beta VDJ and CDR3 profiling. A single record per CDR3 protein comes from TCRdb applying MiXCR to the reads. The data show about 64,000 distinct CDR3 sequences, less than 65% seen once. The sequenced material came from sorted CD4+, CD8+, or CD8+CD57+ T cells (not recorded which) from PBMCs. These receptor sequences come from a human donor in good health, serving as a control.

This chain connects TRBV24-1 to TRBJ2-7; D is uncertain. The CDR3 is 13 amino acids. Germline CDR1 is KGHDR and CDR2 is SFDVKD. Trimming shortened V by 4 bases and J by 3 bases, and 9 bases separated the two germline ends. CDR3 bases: TGTGCCACCAGTGACCAGACAAGCTACGAGCAGTACTTC. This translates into CATSDQTSYEQYF.

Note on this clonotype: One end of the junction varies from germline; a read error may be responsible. CDR3: CASSQGVNVLTF. In DNA form, the CDR3 reads TGCGCCAGCAGCCAAGGGGTCAACGTCCTGACTTTC. The chain has TRBV7-9 and TRBJ2-6; TRBD1 is a possible D gene (5 bases). CDR3 length equals 12 residues. The germline CDR1 and CDR2 sequences are SEHNR and FQNEAQ (reference sequence).

The CDR3: CASSEWSSTDTQYF. For the CDR3, the DNA is TGTGCCAGCAGTGAATGGAGCAGCACAGATACGCAGTATTTT. The genes are TRBV25-1 and TRBJ2-3; no reliable D call. Trimming cost V 1 base and J 0 bases, with 5 bases left between them. The CDR3 has 14 residues. The germline V gene encodes CDR1 MGHDK and CDR2 SYGVNS.

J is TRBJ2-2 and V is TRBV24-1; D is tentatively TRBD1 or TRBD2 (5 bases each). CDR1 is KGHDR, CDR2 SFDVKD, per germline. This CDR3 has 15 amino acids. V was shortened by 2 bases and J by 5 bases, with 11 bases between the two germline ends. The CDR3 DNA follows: TGTGCCACCAGTGATTCTCCCAGGGAGACCGGGGAGCTGTTTTTT. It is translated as CATSDSPRETGELFF.

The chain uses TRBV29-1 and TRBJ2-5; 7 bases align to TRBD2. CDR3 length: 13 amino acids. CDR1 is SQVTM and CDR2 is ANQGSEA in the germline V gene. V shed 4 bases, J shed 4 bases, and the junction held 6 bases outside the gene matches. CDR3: CSVVPAGPETQYF. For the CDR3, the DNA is TGCAGCGTTGTCCCAGCGGGGCCAGAGACCCAGTACTTC.

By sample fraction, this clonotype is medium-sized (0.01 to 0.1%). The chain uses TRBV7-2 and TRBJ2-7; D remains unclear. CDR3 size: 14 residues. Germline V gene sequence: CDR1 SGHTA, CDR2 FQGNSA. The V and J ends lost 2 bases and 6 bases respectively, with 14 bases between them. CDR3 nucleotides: TGTGCCAGCAGCTTAACAAGGCAAGAAGGCGAGCAGTACTTC. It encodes CASSLTRQEGEQYF.

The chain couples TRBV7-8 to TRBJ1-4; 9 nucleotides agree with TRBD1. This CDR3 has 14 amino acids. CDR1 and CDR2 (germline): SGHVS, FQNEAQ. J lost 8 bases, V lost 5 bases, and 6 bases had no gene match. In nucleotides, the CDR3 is TGTGCCAGCAGCCACCGGGACAGGGCCGAAAAACTGTTTTTT. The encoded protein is CASSHRDRAEKLFF.

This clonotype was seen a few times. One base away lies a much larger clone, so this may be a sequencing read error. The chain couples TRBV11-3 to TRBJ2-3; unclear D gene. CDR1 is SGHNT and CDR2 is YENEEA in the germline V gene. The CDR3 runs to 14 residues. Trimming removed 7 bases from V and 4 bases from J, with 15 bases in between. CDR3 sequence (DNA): TGTGCCAGCACCCCTGGCGTTCGGGCAGATACGCAGTATTTT. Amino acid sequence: CASTPGVRADTQYF.

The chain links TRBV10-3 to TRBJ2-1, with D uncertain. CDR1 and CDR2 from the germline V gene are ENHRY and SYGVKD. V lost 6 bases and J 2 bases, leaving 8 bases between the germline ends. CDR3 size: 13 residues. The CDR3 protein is CAIRDGTYNEQFF. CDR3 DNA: TGTGCCATCAGGGACGGAACCTACAATGAGCAGTTCTTC.